This T cell receptor (beta chain) was identified during a study of T cells in Graves' hyperthyroidism and ophthalmopathy (dated by TCRdb to about 2019). Describing the broader study: Peripheral blood was collected at initial diagnosis, before any treatment. An independent validation cohort of fewer than 20 hyperthyroidism patients and 17 patients who later progressed to ophthalmopathy tested prospective prediction of ophthalmopathy. For training and testing, the 100 or so patients in the discovery cohort were randomly divided in a 7:3 ratio. Thyroid tissue and blood T-cell repertoires from over 5 Graves' hyperthyroidism patients were also compared in the study. After blood sampling, hyperthyroidism patients were treated with methimazole at a starting dose of 30 mg daily, and ophthalmopathy patients were treated with high-dose intravenous methylprednisolone. TCR Vbeta CDR3 sequencing of 130 to 150 peripheral blood samples (under 45 ophthalmopathy, 70 to 85 hyperthyroidism and approximately 17 progressor patients) is reported in the paper. To identify distinguishing TCR V-J signatures, a discovery cohort of some 100 patients was used, comprising 40 to 45 with Graves' ophthalmopathy and 57 with stable Graves' hyperthyroidism. General findings and caveats noted by the study authors: Sample size was not statistically predetermined, and blinding of investigators to group allocation was not performed. A model built on a 13 V-J signature distinguished ophthalmopathy from stable hyperthyroidism, reaching roughly 88% sensitivity and around 81% specificity in cross-validation and 80%/75% in testing. In validation, the model predicted progression to ophthalmopathy with 55% to 71% sensitivity and around 72% specificity, a median of 6.5 months before onset. Blood samples also contained most of the expanded thyroid clonotypes (frequency above 0.001), which suggests that blood repertoires may reflect thyroid immune responses.

Relative to germline, V is 6 bases shorter and J is 1 base shorter, with 17 bases between their ends. Taken from cysteine to phenylalanine, the CDR3 has 16 residues. CDR3 DNA is the only sequence kept; it has 48 bases, read in frame from the first base. TCR beta CDR3 regions were amplified from RNA transcripts. The TCR CDR3 was subjected to a first round of RT-PCR using the HTBI primer set and the Qiagen OneStep RT-PCR kit. A second multiplex PCR round built the libraries, followed by size selection and purification. Libraries were sequenced paired-end with 100 bp reads on an Illumina HiSeq2000. On the study's bioinformatics: SOAPnuke was used to process the raw data, removing reads that contained adapters or uncalled bases, had a mean Phred below 15, or lacked an exact match to the constant primer or identifier. COPE v1.2.5 was used to merge the high-quality paired reads, and each unique nucleotide sequence was defined as a clonotype. MiTCR v1.1 was used to align the clonotypes against IMGT TRBV, TRBD and TRBJ reference segments. The analysis was restricted to V-J combinations with a frequency above 0.0001, which together covered 99% to 99.2% of the repertoires. The TCS score was defined as the ratio of F50 (clonal expansion) to E x V (chaos), calculated using BLOSUM62-based TCRdist between CDR3 peptides within each V-J. Welch's t-statistics and random forest reduced 514 V-J features to under 15, which were used in a naive Bayes classifier (R e1071). The raw public data were reprocessed by TCRdb itself: fastp quality trimming at Q25, MiXCR clonotype calling, in-frame beta chains only. Rows matching on CDR3 protein sequence are summarized as one entry with the most common DNA and genes. For this entry, the V and J calls and clone size follow TCRdb and not the study's own pipeline. The sample includes around 430,000 distinct CDR3 sequences, with approximately 15% observed a single time. Clones ranked in the top ten supply approximately 32% of the sample.

The sample holds many counts of this clonotype. Its specific antigen is unknown. It has no much larger one-base neighbor in the sample; base qualities were not kept. Stable Graves' hyperthyroidism was defined as no progression to ophthalmopathy during 18 months of follow-up. The hyperthyroidism patients were between 18 and 65 years old and newly diagnosed, with a disease duration of less than 2 months. Patients with uncontrolled infections, other autoimmune diseases, pregnancy or lactation were excluded. Diagnoses were based on clinical symptoms, serum thyroxine and TRAb, thyroid ultrasound and orbital computed tomography. Ficoll-Paque density gradient centrifugation was used to isolate PBMCs from approximately 11 ml of fresh peripheral blood. Total RNA was extracted with Trizol reagent, and quality was checked on an Agilent 2100 Bioanalyzer.

This sequence originates from a woman under 40 with Graves' hyperthyroidism. The chain is assembled from TRBV12-3 or TRBV12-4 and TRBJ2-3, with no reliable assignment of the D segment. The specimen was blood. The CDR3 has the sequence CASRPLLGRGTDTQYF. Here is the DNA: TGTGCCAGCAGACCATTACTCGGGCGAGGCACAGATACGCAGTATTTT.